This T cell receptor (beta chain) emerged from a study of Graves' ophthalmopathy and Graves' hyperthyroidism. Study overall: Peripheral blood was collected at initial diagnosis, before any treatment.

The CDR3 extends over 15 amino acids. Trimming shortened V by 2 bases and J by 2 bases, and 13 bases separated the two germline ends. Germline V lookup: CDR1 LGHNA, CDR2 YNFKEQ. The study's findings and limits: Clonotypes were expanded in thyroid at above 0.001 frequency, and most also appeared in blood.

This clonotype was detected a few times. No antigen is known for it. Amplified material comprised TCR beta CDR3 regions derived from RNA transcripts. In the first round, RT-PCR was carried out with HTBI primers, and a multiplex PCR formed the second round. A single record per CDR3 protein comes from TCRdb applying MiXCR to the multiplex PCR reads. This table has over 650,000 distinct CDR3 sequences, about 41% appearing once. Sequencing was done on a sample of peripheral blood. This TCR came from an adult man with Graves' ophthalmopathy. V is TRBV4-2 and J is TRBJ2-7; D gene uncertain. Here the CDR3 DNA reads TGTGCCAGCAGCCAACTAACACTCCCCGCCTACGAGCAGTACTTC. Its protein product is CASSQLTLPAYEQYF.